The sequence of this T cell receptor beta chain was determined in a study of CD8+CD57+ T cells in acquired aplastic anemia. Study details: DNA recovered from sorted CD4+ and CD8+ cells had a mean of about 3 ug. Study-wide findings and caveats: A significant difference in CD8+ Simpson's diversity between patients and controls was not found. Found in both controls and patients were some 30 CD8+ CDR3 sequences.

In germline, CDR1 is LGHNA, CDR2 YNFKEQ. This CDR3 is built from 15 residues. Trimming took 1 base from V and 3 from J, leaving 10 bases between them. TCR beta VDJ and CDR3 profiles were obtained from a genomic DNA template. TCRdb reprocessed the reads via MiXCR and lists one record per CDR3 protein. The repertoire has 150,000 to 200,000 distinct CDR3 sequences, less than 65% of them found once; the top ten carry about half. In the case of this clonotype: The antigen remains unidentified.

This receptor was obtained from a human donor with severe aplastic anemia or a healthy control (not recorded which). The chain has TRBV4-2 and TRBJ1-5; D perhaps matches TRBD1 (6 bases). The sample was sorted CD4+, CD8+, or CD8+CD57+ T cells (not recorded which) from PBMCs. Here the CDR3 DNA reads TGTGCCAGCAGCCAAGGGGGGGCGACCAATCAGCCCCAGCATTTT. Translated, it gives CASSQGGATNQPQHF.